This T cell receptor (beta chain) was found in a study of T cell repertoires in cytomegalovirus infection. Overall study: Shared public TCR beta signatures pointed to both CMV infection and a matching HLA type.

V trimming: 1 base; J trimming: 6 bases; junction bases outside the gene matches: 8. The germline V gene encodes CDR1 SGHTA and CDR2 FQGNSA. The CDR3 is 17 amino acids. Using its own MiXCR run on the reads, TCRdb lists one record per CDR3 protein. Seen here are around 290,000 distinct CDR3 sequences, roughly a quarter observed once, and the top ten hold about 15%. Ten or more counts support this clonotype. The specimen sequenced was PBMCs. This receptor was obtained from a human donor in good health (CMV status not recorded). Some clones in this sample may be carry-over from other donors' samples. The chain employs TRBV7-2 and TRBJ2-2; 10 bases match TRBD2. The CDR3 loop reads CASSLVVAGGRAGELFF. The CDR3 coding sequence is TGTGCCAGCAGCTTAGTGGTAGCGGGAGGCCGGGCCGGGGAGCTGTTTTTT. The whole variable domain, filled in from reference TRBV7-2 and TRBJ2-2, reads GAGVSQSPSNKVTEKGKDVELRCDPISGHTALYWYRQSLGQGLEFLIYFQGNSAPDKSGLPSDRFSAERTGGSVSTLTIQRTQQEDSAVYLCASSLVVAGGRAGELFFGEGSRLTVL.